This is a list of T cell receptor beta chains from one sample in a study of T cell changes during pregnancy in multiple sclerosis. Clones were read by immunoSEQ multiplex PCR, and TCRdb kept only the in-frame ones, dropping some. The sample records 90,000 to 100,000 clones, about 94% being singletons. The sequences come from peripheral blood, collected in the third trimester of pregnancy. The receptors originated from a female donor with multiple sclerosis, enrolled in a pregnancy study. Both conserved end residues are trimmed from each CDR3. The order of the fields is J gene, V gene, CDR3 protein.

J: TRBJ2-3; V: TRBV4-2; CDR3: ASSHGQGSTDTQY
J: TRBJ2-1; V: TRBV9; CDR3: ASSRSGSFDEQF
J: TRBJ1-2; V: TRBV28; CDR3: ATGGEGARGYT
J: TRBJ1-4; V: TRBV9; CDR3: ASRGPGQGRATNEKLF
J: TRBJ2-2; V: TRBV5-4; CDR3: ASSLPDRVNTGELF
J: TRBJ2-7; V: TRBV2; CDR3: ASRGDTYEQY
J: TRBJ2-2; V: TRBV5-1; CDR3: ASSLREVTGELF
J: TRBJ2-7; V: TRBV25-1; CDR3: ASSSLPRASGIYEQY
J: TRBJ2-1; V: TRBV18; CDR3: ASSAGIVYNEQF
J: TRBJ2-5; V: TRBV27; CDR3: ASSALGLETQY
J: TRBJ2-2; V: TRBV18; CDR3: ASSPPTRGTGELF
J: TRBJ1-5; V: TRBV6-1; CDR3: ASTAAGGSQPQH
J: TRBJ2-2; V: TRBV7-9; CDR3: ASSLSSSRVGELF
J: TRBJ2-2; V: TRBV7-2; CDR3: ASSGQGLTGELF
J: TRBJ2-1; V: TRBV4-1; CDR3: ASSPRGSGRAWDEQF
J: TRBJ1-5; V: TRBV4-2; CDR3: ASSQVADSNQPQH
J: TRBJ2-2; V: TRBV6-5; CDR3: ASSGGNTGELF
J: TRBJ2-1; V: TRBV27; CDR3: ASSLLRRSYNEQF
J: TRBJ1-2; V: TRBV7-8; CDR3: ASSLARQGKGGYT
J: TRBJ1-4; V: TRBV2; CDR3: ASNLGVVNEKLF
J: TRBJ1-5; V: TRBV15; CDR3: ATSRDRGRWADQPQH
J: TRBJ2-7; V: TRBV5-1; CDR3: ASSLSGKSSYEQY
J: TRBJ2-6; V: TRBV30; CDR3: AWSRQISGANVLT
J: TRBJ2-2; V: TRBV25-1; CDR3: ASSESTRNTGELF
J: TRBJ2-1; V: TRBV7-2; CDR3: ASTLNPGPSDNEQF
J: TRBJ2-7; V: TRBV7-9; CDR3: ASSLPQVYEQY
J: TRBJ2-5; V: TRBV6-5; CDR3: ACHRGFQETQY
J: TRBJ1-1; V: TRBV7-9; CDR3: ASSGNRSWVTEAF
J: TRBJ2-3; V: TRBV5-1; CDR3: ASSLRELTDTQY
J: TRBJ2-7; V: TRBV19; CDR3: ASSKGTFYEQY
J: TRBJ2-1; V: TRBV27; CDR3: ASSPRTSGSYEQF
J: TRBJ1-2; V: TRBV27; CDR3: ASREVGSYGYT
J: TRBJ2-1; V: TRBV6-5; CDR3: ASSSGLAAAGNEQF
J: TRBJ2-7; V: TRBV5-1; CDR3: ASSYGTGSPYEQY
J: TRBJ2-3; V: TRBV5-1; CDR3: ASSLAVLATPTTSTDTQY
J: TRBJ2-3; V: TRBV7-6; CDR3: ASSLVSDTQY
J: TRBJ1-5; V: TRBV30; CDR3: AWSGGRGQPQH
J: TRBJ2-7; V: TRBV27; CDR3: ASSFSGLADSYEQY
J: TRBJ1-2; V: TRBV4-1; CDR3: ASSQDLASYGYT
J: TRBJ1-5; V: TRBV2; CDR3: ASSDQGLGNQPQH
J: TRBJ2-1; V: TRBV28; CDR3: ASSLGTGYNEQF
J: TRBJ1-2; V: TRBV28; CDR3: ASRRNRAGGYT
J: TRBJ2-4; V: TRBV19; CDR3: ASSSDRDSGDIQY
J: TRBJ2-7; V: TRBV5-8; CDR3: ASTSQGREQY
J: TRBJ2-7; V: TRBV11-1; CDR3: ASSLGPVMSYEQY